These T cell receptor beta chains were read from a single sample in a study. One entry per CDR3 protein, called by TCRdb with MiXCR from the 5' RACE reads. The sample has about 32,000 distinct CDR3 sequences, roughly 27% seen once. The specimen was tumor-infiltrating Tregs sorted from the breast tumor. These TCRs come from a female donor with breast cancer. CDR3s include the opening cysteine and the closing phenylalanine or tryptophan. The D gene is left open where the match is weak. The size of a clone is reported for some rows only, either as once, few or many, or as a class for expanded clones.

-,TRBJ2-1,TRBV7-9,TRBD2,TGTGCCAGCAGCTTTAGACTAGCGAGGGATGAGCAGTTCTTC,CASSFRLARDEQFF
medium-sized,TRBJ2-3,TRBV20-1,TRBD1,TGCAGTGCCCTCCAGGGGGCGGGCACAGATACGCAGTATTTT,CSALQGAGTDTQYF
-,TRBJ2-7,TRBV20-1,-,TGCAGTGCTCACTCAGCACTTTCCTACGAGCAGTACTTC,CSAHSALSYEQYF
many,TRBJ2-3,TRBV7-9,TRBD2,TGTGCCAGCAGCAGGACTAGCGCTGCAGATACGCAGTATTTT,CASSRTSAADTQYF
many,TRBJ2-7,TRBV27,-,TGTGCCAGCAGTTTACAGGGACTCGTATACGAGCAGTACTTC,CASSLQGLVYEQYF
-,TRBJ2-5,TRBV7-3,TRBD2,TGTGCCAGCAGCCTACAAAGCGGGAGTGAGACCCAGTACTTC,CASSLQSGSETQYF
-,TRBJ1-1,TRBV30,TRBD1,TGTGCCTGGAGAAGACAGGGATACACTGAAGCTTTCTTT,CAWRRQGYTEAFF
medium-sized,TRBJ1-5,TRBV6-5,-,TGTGCCAGCAGTTACGACAGAGGGGGCAATCAGCCCCAGCATTTT,CASSYDRGGNQPQHF
many,TRBJ1-1,TRBV6-1,-,TGTGCCAGCAGTAAACGGATGGGGGACACTGAAGCTTTCTTT,CASSKRMGDTEAFF
-,TRBJ2-7,TRBV6-5,TRBD2,TGTGCCAGCAACCGAGCGGGAGGCTTGGGCGAGCAGTACTTC,CASNRAGGLGEQYF
many,TRBJ2-1,TRBV5-1,TRBD1,TGCGCCAGCAGCCCGGACAGGGTTGAAGAGCAGTTCTTC,CASSPDRVEEQFF
-,TRBJ2-3,TRBV7-8,TRBD2,TGTACCAGCACCAAGCCTAGCGGGGGAGATACGCAGTATTTT,CTSTKPSGGDTQYF
many,TRBJ2-6,TRBV7-6,TRBD2,TGTGCCAGCAGCTTCGGGGGGATACACTCTGGGGCCAACGTCCTGACTTTC,CASSFGGIHSGANVLTF
few,TRBJ2-6,TRBV12-3/TRBV12-4,-,TGTGCCAGCAGTTTATCCCCCAGGTTGGCCGTCCTGACTTTC,CASSLSPRLAVLTF
many,TRBJ1-1,TRBV20-1,-,TGCAGTGCTAGAGCGCTCCCGGCGGGTACTTTCTTT,CSARALPAGTFF
many,TRBJ2-1,TRBV6-2/TRBV6-3,-,TGTGCCAGCAGTTACTTACTAGCAGGCAATGAGCAGTTCTTC,CASSYLLAGNEQFF
-,TRBJ1-3,TRBV30,-,TGTGCCTGGAGGGCAAGGGGAAACACCATATATTTT,CAWRARGNTIYF
many,TRBJ2-3,TRBV24-1,TRBD2,TGTGCCACCAGTGATTTTACGACTAGCGGGAGAGGTGATACGCAGTATTTT,CATSDFTTSGRGDTQYF
-,TRBJ2-1,TRBV19,TRBD2,TGTGCCAGTAGCTCGACTAGCGGATACTCTACAATCGAGCAGTTCTTC,CASSSTSGYSTIEQFF
few,TRBJ1-1,TRBV11-3,-,TGTGCCAGCAGCTTAGGTCCGGCCACTGAAGCTTTCTTT,CASSLGPATEAFF
-,TRBJ2-7,TRBV20-1,TRBD2,TGCAGTGCTTTGGATGAGGTAGCGGGACGTACTAGGGGAATCTACGAGCAGTACTTC,CSALDEVAGRTRGIYEQYF
many,TRBJ2-1,TRBV5-1,-,TGCGCCAGCAGGGACCCTACCTACAATGAGCAGTTCTTC,CASRDPTYNEQFF
-,TRBJ2-7,TRBV7-9,-,TGTGCCAGCAGCAAGGACGACTCCTACGAGCAGTACTTC,CASSKDDSYEQYF
-,TRBJ1-1,TRBV7-3,TRBD1,TGTGCCAGCAGCTTAACGCCACAGGGGGCGACTGAAGCTTTCTTT,CASSLTPQGATEAFF
-,TRBJ2-1,TRBV6-2/TRBV6-3,TRBD2,TGTGCCAGCAGTCGAGCCCCTTATTCGCGGGAGAGAAGCTCCTACAATGAGCAGTTCTTC,CASSRAPYSRERSSYNEQFF
many,TRBJ2-2,TRBV20-1,-,TGCAGTGCTAGAACGGTAAACACCGGGGAGCTGTTTTTT,CSARTVNTGELFF
many,TRBJ2-3,TRBV11-2,-,TGTGCCAGCAGCGGCCGACATGGAAACACAGATACGCAGTATTTT,CASSGRHGNTDTQYF
many,TRBJ1-1,TRBV11-2,-,TGTGCCAGCAGCATCGGTTTGCTGAACACTGAAGCTTTCTTT,CASSIGLLNTEAFF
medium-sized,TRBJ2-7,TRBV29-1,-,TGCAGCGTAGCACAGGGCTCTTCCCAGTACTTC,CSVAQGSSQYF
many,TRBJ2-4,TRBV12-3/TRBV12-4,-,TGTGCCTCTTCTGACCTAGCCAAAAACATTCAGTACTTC,CASSDLAKNIQYF
medium-sized,TRBJ2-6,TRBV10-3,-,TGTGCCATCAGTGAGTCTACAGGGTCCGGGGCCAACGTCCTGACTTTC,CAISESTGSGANVLTF
many,TRBJ2-7,TRBV5-6,-,TGTGCCAGCAGCTTGCTTGACTCAAACTACGAGCAGTACTTC,CASSLLDSNYEQYF
many,TRBJ2-7,TRBV29-1,TRBD1,TGCAGCGTTGAAAGTGACAGGGGGCGTGAGCAGTACTTC,CSVESDRGREQYF
medium-sized,TRBJ2-1,TRBV20-1,TRBD2,TGCAGTGCCATTTTCCTAGCGGACAACTACAATGAGCAGTTCTTC,CSAIFLADNYNEQFF
-,TRBJ1-2,TRBV20-1,-,TGCAGTGCTAGAGTAGGGATTTCGCAGTATGGCTGCACCTTC,CSARVGISQYGCTF
many,TRBJ2-1,TRBV3-1,TRBD2,TGTGCCAGCAGCCTCTCGGGACTAGCGTTCTTC,CASSLSGLAFF
many,TRBJ2-7,TRBV7-9,-,TGTGCCAGCAGCCGGCCCCCGGACGGTTGGACCTCCTACGAGCAGTACTTC,CASSRPPDGWTSYEQYF
few,TRBJ1-5,TRBV6-1,-,TGTGCCAGCAACGAAGGGGCCCTGCCCCCTTATCAGCCCCAGCATTTT,CASNEGALPPYQPQHF
-,TRBJ1-6,TRBV6-5,TRBD1,TGTGCCAGCAGGCAGGGGGCTTCTGGTAATTCACCCCTCCACTTT,CASRQGASGNSPLHF
-,TRBJ1-1,TRBV2,-,TGTGCCAGCAGGTGGGGAGGGCCAAACGCTGAAGCTTTCTTT,CASRWGGPNAEAFF
many,TRBJ2-5,TRBV30,-,TGTGCCTGGAGGGGTCAGGTCGCCGGGGCCCAGTACTTC,CAWRGQVAGAQYF
few,TRBJ2-3,TRBV7-9,TRBD1,TGTGCCAGTTTCCGCGACAGGGTTGTCACAGATACGCAGTATTTT,CASFRDRVVTDTQYF
-,TRBJ2-1,TRBV5-1,-,TGCGCCAGCAGCCCTGGGCCAGCGGGCTACGATGAGCAGTTCTTC,CASSPGPAGYDEQFF
-,TRBJ1-1,TRBV7-2,-,TGTGCCAGCAGCCAAACAGGGCGGGAAGGTGGCACTGAGGCTTTCTTT,CASSQTGREGGTEAFF
few,TRBJ2-1,TRBV29-1,TRBD2,TGCAGCGTTCAACTAGCGGGAGTTAAGGATGAGCAGTTCTTC,CSVQLAGVKDEQFF
many,TRBJ2-7,TRBV7-9,-,TGTGCCACTTGGGTGGTCCCGGGCGAGCAGTACTTC,CATWVVPGEQYF
many,TRBJ2-5,TRBV19,-,TGTGCCAGTAGCCTGCGGGGAGAGACCCAGTACTTC,CASSLRGETQYF
many,TRBJ2-7,TRBV20-1,TRBD2,TGCAGTGCTAGAAGTGCGCTAGCGGGACCTGCCTCCTACGAGCAGTACTTC,CSARSALAGPASYEQYF
medium-sized,TRBJ1-2,TRBV6-5,-,TGTGCCAGCAGACGCCGGGGGGATGGCTACACCTTC,CASRRRGDGYTF
many,TRBJ2-3,TRBV7-8,TRBD2,TGTGCCAGCAGCCAAAGACTAGCGGGAAGCACAGATACGCAGTATTTT,CASSQRLAGSTDTQYF
many,TRBJ2-1,TRBV7-3,-,TGTGCCAGCAGCCCCGCGCGGACAATTTACAATGAGCAGTTCTTC,CASSPARTIYNEQFF
-,TRBJ2-1,TRBV7-3,TRBD2,TGTGCCAGCAGCAGGACTAGCGGGAGCTTTGAGCAGTTCTTC,CASSRTSGSFEQFF
large,TRBJ2-7,TRBV29-1,-,TGCAGCGCCGTTGGAGACAGAGGCTCCTACGAGCAGTACTTC,CSAVGDRGSYEQYF